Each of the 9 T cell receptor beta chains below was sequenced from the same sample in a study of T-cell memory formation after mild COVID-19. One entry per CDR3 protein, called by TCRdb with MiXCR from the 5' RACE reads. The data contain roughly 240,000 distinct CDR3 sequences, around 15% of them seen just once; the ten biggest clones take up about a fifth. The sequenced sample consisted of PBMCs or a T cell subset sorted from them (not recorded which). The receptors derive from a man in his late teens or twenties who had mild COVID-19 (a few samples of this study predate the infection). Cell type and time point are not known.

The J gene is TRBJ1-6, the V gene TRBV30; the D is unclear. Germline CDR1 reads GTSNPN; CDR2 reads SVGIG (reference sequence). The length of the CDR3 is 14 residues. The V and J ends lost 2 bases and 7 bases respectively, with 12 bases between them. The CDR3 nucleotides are TGTGCCTGGAGTCCCTGGACTGAGAATTCACCCCTCCACTTT. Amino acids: CAWSPWTENSPLHF.

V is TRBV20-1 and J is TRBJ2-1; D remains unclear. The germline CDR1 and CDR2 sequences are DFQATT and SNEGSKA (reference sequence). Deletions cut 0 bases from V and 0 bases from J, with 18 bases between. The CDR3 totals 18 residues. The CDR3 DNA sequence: TGCAGTGCTAGAGAGTCACAATGGGATTTGAGCTCCTACAATGAGCAGTTCTTC. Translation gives CSARESQWDLSSYNEQFF.

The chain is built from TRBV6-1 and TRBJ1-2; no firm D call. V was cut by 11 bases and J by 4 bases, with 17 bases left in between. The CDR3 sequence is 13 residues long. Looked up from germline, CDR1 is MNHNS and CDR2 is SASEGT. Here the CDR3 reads CAGRAAARYGYTF. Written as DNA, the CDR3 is TGTGCCGGACGGGCTGCGGCTCGCTATGGCTACACCTTC.

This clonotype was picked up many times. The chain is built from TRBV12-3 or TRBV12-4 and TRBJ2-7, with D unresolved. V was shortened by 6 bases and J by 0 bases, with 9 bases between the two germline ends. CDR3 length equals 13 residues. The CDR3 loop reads CASRWTYSYEQYF. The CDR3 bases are TGTGCCAGCAGGTGGACGTACTCCTACGAGCAGTACTTC.

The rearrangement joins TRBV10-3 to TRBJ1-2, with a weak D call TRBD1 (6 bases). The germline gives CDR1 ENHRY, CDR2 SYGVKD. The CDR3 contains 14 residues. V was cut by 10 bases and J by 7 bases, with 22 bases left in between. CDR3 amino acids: CATSDGDGGSGYTF. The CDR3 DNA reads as TGTGCCACCTCCGATGGGGACGGGGGCAGTGGCTACACCTTC.

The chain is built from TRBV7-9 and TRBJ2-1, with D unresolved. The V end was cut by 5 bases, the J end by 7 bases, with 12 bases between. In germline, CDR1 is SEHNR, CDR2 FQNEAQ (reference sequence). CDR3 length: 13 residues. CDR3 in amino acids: CASSTTRQNEQFF. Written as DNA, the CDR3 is TGTGCCAGCAGCACTACTCGGCAGAATGAGCAGTTCTTC.

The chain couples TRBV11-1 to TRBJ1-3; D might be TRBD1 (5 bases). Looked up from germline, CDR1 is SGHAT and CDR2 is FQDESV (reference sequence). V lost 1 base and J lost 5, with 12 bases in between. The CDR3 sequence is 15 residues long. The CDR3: CASSLGLTARNTIYF. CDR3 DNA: TGTGCCAGCAGCTTAGGACTGACAGCCCGAAACACCATATATTTT. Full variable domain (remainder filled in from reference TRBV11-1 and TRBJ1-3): EAEVAQSPRYKITEKSQAVAFWCDPISGHATLYWYRQILGQGPELLVQFQDESVVDDSQLPKDRFSAERLKGVDSTLKIQPAELGDSAMYLCASSLGLTARNTIYFGEGSWLTVV.

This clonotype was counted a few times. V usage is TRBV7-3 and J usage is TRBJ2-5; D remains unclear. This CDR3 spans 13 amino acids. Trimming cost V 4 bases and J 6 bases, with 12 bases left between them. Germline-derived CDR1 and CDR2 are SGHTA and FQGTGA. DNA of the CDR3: TGTGCCAGCAGCTCCTATCTAGGAAAGACCCAGTACTTC. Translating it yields CASSSYLGKTQYF.

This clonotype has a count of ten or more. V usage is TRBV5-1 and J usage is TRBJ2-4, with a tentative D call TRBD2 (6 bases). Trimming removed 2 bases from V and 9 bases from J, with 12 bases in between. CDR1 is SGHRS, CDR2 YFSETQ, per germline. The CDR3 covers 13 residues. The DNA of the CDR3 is TGCGCCAGCAGCTTCGGAGGGGACGGCATTCAGTACTTC. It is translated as CASSFGGDGIQYF.